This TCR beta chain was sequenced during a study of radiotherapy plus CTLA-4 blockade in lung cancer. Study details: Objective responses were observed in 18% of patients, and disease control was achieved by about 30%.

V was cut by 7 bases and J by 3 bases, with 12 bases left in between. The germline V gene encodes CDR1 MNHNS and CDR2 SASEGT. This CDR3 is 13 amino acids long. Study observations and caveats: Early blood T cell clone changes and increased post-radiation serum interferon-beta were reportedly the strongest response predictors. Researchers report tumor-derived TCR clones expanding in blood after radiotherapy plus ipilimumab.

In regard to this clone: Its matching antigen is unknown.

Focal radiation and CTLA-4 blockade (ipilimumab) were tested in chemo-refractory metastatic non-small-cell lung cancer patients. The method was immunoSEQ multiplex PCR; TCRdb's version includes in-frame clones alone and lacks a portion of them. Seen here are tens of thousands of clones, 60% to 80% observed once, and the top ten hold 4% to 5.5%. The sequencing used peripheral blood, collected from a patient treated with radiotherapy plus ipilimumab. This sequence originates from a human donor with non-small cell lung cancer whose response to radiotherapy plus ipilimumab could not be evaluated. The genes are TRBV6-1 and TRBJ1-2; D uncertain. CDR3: CASISGNDYGYTF. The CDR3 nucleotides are TGTGCCAGCATCTCCGGGAACGACTATGGCTACACCTTC.